The rows below give T cell receptor beta chains drawn from one sample of a study of blood T cell repertoires in COVID-19. The data were produced by immunoSEQ multiplex PCR, yet TCRdb's version contains in-frame clones alone and is incomplete. This sample carries about 33,000 clones, approximately 80% of them seen once, and the ten largest clones take more than 10%. Sequenced material: peripheral blood. Source of these receptors: a human donor in a cohort sampled during active COVID-19. CDR3s include the opening cysteine and the closing phenylalanine or tryptophan. Each record gives: V gene, D gene, J gene, clone size, CDR3 DNA, CDR3 protein. D genes are given only for firm matches. Clone size, where shown, is once, few, many, or a class for clones that have expanded.

v_call: TRBV18
d_call: TRBD1
j_call: TRBJ2-1
clone_size: .
cdr3_nt: TGTGCCAGCTCCCACGGGACAGCCACTCCCTACAATGAGCAGTTCTTC
cdr3_aa: CASSHGTATPYNEQFF

v_call: TRBV5-1
d_call: .
j_call: TRBJ2-5
clone_size: .
cdr3_nt: TGCGCCAGCAGCCCTCCTAGGGGGGGGGCACAAGAGACCCAGTACTTC
cdr3_aa: CASSPPRGGAQETQYF

v_call: TRBV4-1
d_call: .
j_call: TRBJ1-1
clone_size: few
cdr3_nt: TGCGCCAGCAGCCTTCCGACAGCCTCTGAAGCTTTCTTT
cdr3_aa: CASSLPTASEAFF

v_call: TRBV4-1
d_call: .
j_call: TRBJ2-7
clone_size: .
cdr3_nt: TGCGCCAGCAGCCAAGCCCAACAGTACACCTACGAGCAGTACTTC
cdr3_aa: CASSQAQQYTYEQYF

v_call: TRBV7-3
d_call: .
j_call: TRBJ1-3
clone_size: .
cdr3_nt: TGTGCCAGCAGCTTAAGGCCTTGGTCTGGAAACACCATATATTTT
cdr3_aa: CASSLRPWSGNTIYF

v_call: TRBV28
d_call: TRBD1
j_call: TRBJ2-1
clone_size: .
cdr3_nt: TGTGCCAGCAGTAAAACCGGGACAGTCTACAATGAGCAGTTCTTC
cdr3_aa: CASSKTGTVYNEQFF

v_call: TRBV12-3/TRBV12-4
d_call: .
j_call: TRBJ2-7
clone_size: few
cdr3_nt: TGTGCCAGCAGTTTTGCCGGGTACGAGCAGTACTTC
cdr3_aa: CASSFAGYEQYF

v_call: TRBV7-9
d_call: .
j_call: TRBJ1-1
clone_size: .
cdr3_nt: TGTGCCAGCAGCTTAGTAGGGGGTCTGGGCACTGAAGCTTTCTTT
cdr3_aa: CASSLVGGLGTEAFF

v_call: TRBV20-1
d_call: .
j_call: TRBJ2-1
clone_size: few
cdr3_nt: TGCAGTGCTAGTGATTATGGGACAAACTACAATGAGCAGTTCTTC
cdr3_aa: CSASDYGTNYNEQFF

v_call: TRBV6-2/TRBV6-3
d_call: .
j_call: TRBJ1-1
clone_size: .
cdr3_nt: TGTGCCAGCAGTTACTCGAACAGGGAAGCTTTCTTT
cdr3_aa: CASSYSNREAFF

v_call: TRBV11-2
d_call: .
j_call: TRBJ2-5
clone_size: .
cdr3_nt: TGTGCCAGCAGAAAAGGACAGCCAGGGGAGACCCAGTACTTC
cdr3_aa: CASRKGQPGETQYF